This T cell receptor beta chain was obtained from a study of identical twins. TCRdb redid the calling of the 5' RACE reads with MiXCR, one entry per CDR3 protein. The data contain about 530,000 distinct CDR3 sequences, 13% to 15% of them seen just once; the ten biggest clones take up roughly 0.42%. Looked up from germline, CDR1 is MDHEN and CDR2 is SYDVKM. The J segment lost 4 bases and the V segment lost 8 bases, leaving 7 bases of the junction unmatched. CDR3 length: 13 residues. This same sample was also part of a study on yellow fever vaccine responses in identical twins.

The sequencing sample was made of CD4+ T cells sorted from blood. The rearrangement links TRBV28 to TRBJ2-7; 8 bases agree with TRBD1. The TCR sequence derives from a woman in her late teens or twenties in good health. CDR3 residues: CASCRDRGYEQYF. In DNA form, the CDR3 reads TGTGCCAGCTGTAGAGACAGGGGTTACGAGCAGTACTTC.